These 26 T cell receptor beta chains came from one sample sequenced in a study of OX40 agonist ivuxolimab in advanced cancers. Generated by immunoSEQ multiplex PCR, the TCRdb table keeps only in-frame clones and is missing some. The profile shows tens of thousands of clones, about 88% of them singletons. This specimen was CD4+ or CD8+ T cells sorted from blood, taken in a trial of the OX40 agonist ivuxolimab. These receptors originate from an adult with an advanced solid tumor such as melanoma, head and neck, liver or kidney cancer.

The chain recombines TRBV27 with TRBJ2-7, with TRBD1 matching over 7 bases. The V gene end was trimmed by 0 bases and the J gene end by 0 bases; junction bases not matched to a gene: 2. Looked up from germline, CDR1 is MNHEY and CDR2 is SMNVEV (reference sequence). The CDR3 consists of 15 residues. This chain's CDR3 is CASSLSGQPSYEQYF. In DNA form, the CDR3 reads TGTGCCAGCAGTTTATCGGGACAGCCCTCCTACGAGCAGTACTTC.

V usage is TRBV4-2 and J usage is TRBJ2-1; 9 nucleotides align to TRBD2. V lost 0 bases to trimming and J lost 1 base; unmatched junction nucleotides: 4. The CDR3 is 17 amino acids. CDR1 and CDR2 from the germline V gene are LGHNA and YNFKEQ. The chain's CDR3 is CASSQEGREGSYNEQFF. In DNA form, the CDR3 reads TGTGCCAGCAGCCAAGAAGGGCGGGAGGGGTCCTACAATGAGCAGTTCTTC.

The CDR3 DNA reads as TGCGCCAGCAGCCAAGGAGAGAGCTCCTACGAGCAGTACTTC. It is translated as CASSQGESSYEQYF. The chain combines TRBV4-1 with TRBJ2-7; D remains ambiguous. This CDR3 is built from 14 residues. V was cut by 1 base and J by 0 bases, with 7 bases left in between. The germline V gene encodes CDR1 MGHRA and CDR2 YSYEKL.

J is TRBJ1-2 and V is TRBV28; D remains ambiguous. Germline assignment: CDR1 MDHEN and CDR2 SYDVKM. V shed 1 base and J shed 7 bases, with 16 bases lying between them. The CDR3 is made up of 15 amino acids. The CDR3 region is CASSLFEGVQTGYTF. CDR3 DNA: TGTGCCAGCAGTTTATTCGAGGGTGTCCAGACTGGCTACACCTTC.

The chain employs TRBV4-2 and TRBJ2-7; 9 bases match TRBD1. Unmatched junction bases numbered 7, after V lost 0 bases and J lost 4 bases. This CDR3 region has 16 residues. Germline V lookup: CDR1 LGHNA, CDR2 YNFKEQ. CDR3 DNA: TGTGCCAGCAGCCAAGATCGACAGGGGGGCAGGTACGAGCAGTACTTC. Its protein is CASSQDRQGGRYEQYF.

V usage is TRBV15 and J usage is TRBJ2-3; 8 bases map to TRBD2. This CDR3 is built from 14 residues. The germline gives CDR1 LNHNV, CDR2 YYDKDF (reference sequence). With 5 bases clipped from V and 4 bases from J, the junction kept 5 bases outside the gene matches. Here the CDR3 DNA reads TGTGCCACCAGCGCCAGCGGGAGTGCAGATACGCAGTATTTT. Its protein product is CATSASGSADTQYF.

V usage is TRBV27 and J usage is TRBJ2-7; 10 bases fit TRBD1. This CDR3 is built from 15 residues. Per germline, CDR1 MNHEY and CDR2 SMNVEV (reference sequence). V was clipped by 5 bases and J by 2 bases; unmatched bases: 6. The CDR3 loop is CASSPGQGVPYEQYF. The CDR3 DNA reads TGTGCCAGCAGTCCCGGACAGGGGGTACCCTACGAGCAGTACTTC.

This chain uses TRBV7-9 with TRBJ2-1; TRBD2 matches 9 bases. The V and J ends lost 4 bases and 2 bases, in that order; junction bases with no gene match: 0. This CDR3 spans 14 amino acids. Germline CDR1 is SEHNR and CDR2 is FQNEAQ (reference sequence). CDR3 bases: TGTGCCAGCAGCTGGACTAGCGCCTACAATGAGCAGTTCTTC. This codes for CASSWTSAYNEQFF.

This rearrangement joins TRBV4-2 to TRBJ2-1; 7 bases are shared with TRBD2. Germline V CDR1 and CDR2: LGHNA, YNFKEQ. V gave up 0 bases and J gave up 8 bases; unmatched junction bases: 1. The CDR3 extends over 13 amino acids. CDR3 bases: TGTGCCAGCAGCCAAGAGGCGGGAGATGAGCAGTTCTTC. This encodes CASSQEAGDEQFF.

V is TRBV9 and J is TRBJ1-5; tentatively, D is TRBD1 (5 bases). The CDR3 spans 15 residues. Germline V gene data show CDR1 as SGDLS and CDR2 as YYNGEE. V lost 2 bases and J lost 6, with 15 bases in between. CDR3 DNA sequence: TGTGCCAGCAGCGTGGGCATAGGGGTAAGTCAGCCCCAGCATTTT. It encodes CASSVGIGVSQPQHF.

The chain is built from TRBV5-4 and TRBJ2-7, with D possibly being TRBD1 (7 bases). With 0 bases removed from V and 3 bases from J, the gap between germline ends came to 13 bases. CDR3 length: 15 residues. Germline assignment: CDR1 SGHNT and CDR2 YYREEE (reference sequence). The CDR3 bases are TGTGCCAGCAGCTTGGCCCAGGGGGGACTCTACGAGCAGTACTTC. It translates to CASSLAQGGLYEQYF.

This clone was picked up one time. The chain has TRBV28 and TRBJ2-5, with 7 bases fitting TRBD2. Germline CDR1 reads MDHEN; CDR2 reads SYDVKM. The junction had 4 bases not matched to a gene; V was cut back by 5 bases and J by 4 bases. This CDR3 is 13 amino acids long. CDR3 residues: CASSRTSGETQYF. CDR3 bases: TGTGCCAGCAGTAGGACTAGTGGAGAGACCCAGTACTTC.

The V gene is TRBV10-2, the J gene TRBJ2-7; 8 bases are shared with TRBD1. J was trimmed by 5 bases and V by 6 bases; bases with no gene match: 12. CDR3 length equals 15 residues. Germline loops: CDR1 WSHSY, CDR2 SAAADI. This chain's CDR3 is CASRDPGTGLDEQYF. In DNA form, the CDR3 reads TGCGCCAGCAGGGACCCCGGGACAGGCCTAGACGAGCAGTACTTC.

CDR3 residues: CASSPSAGRDTGELFF. As DNA, the CDR3 is TGTGCCAGCTCACCATCGGCAGGGAGGGACACCGGGGAGCTGTTTTTT. V usage is TRBV18 and J usage is TRBJ2-2; TRBD2 matches at 7 bases. CDR3 length: 16 residues. V gave up 2 bases and J gave up 3 bases; unmatched junction bases: 6. Germline assignment: CDR1 KGHSH and CDR2 LQKENI.

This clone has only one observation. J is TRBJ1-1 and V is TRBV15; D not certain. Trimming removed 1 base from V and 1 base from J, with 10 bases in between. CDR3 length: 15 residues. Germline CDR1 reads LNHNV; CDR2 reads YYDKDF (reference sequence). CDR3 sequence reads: CATSRGTEGNTEAFF. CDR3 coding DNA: TGTGCCACCAGCAGAGGTACGGAGGGGAACACTGAAGCTTTCTTT.

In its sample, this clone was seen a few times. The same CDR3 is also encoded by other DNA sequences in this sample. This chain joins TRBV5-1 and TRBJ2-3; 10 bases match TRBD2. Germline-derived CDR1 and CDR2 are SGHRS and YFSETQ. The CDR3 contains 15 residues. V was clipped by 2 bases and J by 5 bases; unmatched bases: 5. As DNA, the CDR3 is TGCGCCAGCAGCTTAGCGGGAGGGCCAGGAGATACGCAGTATTTT. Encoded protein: CASSLAGGPGDTQYF.

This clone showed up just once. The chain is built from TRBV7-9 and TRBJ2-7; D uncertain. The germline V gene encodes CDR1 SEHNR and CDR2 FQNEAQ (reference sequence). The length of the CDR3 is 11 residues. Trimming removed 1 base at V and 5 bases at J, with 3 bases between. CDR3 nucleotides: TGTGCCAGCAGCTTAGGTGACGAGCAGTACTTC. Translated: CASSLGDEQYF.

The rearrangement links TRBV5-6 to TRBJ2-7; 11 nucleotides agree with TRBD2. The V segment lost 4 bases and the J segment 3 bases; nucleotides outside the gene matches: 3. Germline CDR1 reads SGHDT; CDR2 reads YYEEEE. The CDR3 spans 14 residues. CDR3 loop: CASSTGLADYEQYF. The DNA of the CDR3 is TGTGCCAGCAGCACGGGACTAGCGGACTACGAGCAGTACTTC.

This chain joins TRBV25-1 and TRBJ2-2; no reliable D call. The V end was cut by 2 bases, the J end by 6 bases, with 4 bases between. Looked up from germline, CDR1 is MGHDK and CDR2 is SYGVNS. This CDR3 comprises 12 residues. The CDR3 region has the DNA TGTGCCAGCAGTGAAGGCGCCGGGGAGCTGTTTTTT. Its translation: CASSEGAGELFF.

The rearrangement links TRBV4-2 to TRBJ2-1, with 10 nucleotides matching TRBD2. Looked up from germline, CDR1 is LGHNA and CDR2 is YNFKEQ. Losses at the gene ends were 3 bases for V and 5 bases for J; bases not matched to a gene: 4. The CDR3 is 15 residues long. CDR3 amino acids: CASSQTSGWDNEQFF. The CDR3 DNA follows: TGTGCCAGCAGCCAGACTAGCGGGTGGGACAATGAGCAGTTCTTC.

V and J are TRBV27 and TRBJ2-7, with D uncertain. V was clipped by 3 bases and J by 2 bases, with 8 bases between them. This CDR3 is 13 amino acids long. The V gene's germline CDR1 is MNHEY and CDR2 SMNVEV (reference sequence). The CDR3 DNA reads TGTGCCAGCAGTTTTGGCATAGCCTACGAGCAGTACTTC. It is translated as CASSFGIAYEQYF.

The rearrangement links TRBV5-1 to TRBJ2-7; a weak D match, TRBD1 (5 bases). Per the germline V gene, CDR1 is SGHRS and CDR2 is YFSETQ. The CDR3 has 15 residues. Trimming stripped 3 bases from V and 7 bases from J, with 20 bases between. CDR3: CASSSWPALWTEQYF. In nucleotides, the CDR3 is TGCGCCAGCAGCTCTTGGCCAGCCCTTTGGACAGAGCAGTACTTC. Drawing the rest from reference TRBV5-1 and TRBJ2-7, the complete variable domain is KAGVTQTPRYLIKTRGQQVTLSCSPISGHRSVSWYQQTPGQGLQFLFEYFSETQRNKGNFPGRFSGRQFSNSRSEMNVSTLELGDSALYLCASSSWPALWTEQYFGPGTRLTVT.

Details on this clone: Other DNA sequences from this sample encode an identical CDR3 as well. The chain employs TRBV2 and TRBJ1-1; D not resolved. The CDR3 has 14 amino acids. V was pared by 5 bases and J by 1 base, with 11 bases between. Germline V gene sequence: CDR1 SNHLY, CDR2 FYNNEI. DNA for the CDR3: TGTGCCAGCAGTTCATATACCTCGAACACTGAAGCTTTCTTT. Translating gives CASSSYTSNTEAFF.

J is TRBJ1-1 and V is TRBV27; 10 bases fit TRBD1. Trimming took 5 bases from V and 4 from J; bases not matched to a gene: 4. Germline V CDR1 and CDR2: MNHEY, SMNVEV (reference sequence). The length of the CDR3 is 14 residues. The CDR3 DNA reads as TGTGCCAGCAGTGCACGACAGGGGGCCACTGAAGCTTTCTTT. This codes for CASSARQGATEAFF.

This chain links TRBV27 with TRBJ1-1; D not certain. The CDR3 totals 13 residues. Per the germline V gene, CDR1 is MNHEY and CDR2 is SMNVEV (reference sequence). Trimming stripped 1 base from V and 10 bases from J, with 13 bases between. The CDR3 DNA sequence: TGTGCCAGCAGTTTATTTCCGGAAGAGGGAGCTTTCTTT. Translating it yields CASSLFPEEGAFF.

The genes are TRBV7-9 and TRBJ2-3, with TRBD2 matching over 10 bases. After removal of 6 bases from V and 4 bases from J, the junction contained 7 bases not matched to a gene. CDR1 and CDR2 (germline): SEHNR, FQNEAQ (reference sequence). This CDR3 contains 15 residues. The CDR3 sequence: CASRALAGVSDTQYF. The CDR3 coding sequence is TGTGCCAGCAGGGCCCTAGCGGGAGTATCAGATACGCAGTATTTT.